Shown below are 20 T cell receptor beta chains from a single sample sequenced in a study of cytomegalovirus exposure and HLA in healthy donors. PCR used 60 Vbeta primers and 13 Jbeta primers. The assay was immunoSEQ multiplex PCR, and TCRdb's table has in-frame clones only and misses some. The table shows over 150,000 clones, with 55% to 80% occurring only once. The specimen was PBMCs. These receptor sequences come from a woman aged 18-29 years in good health and CMV-seropositive.

J is TRBJ1-1 and V is TRBV5-1; D is perhaps TRBD1 (5 bases). Deletions cut 1 base from V and 1 base from J, with 8 bases between. The CDR3 runs 14 residues. Germline V gives CDR1 SGHRS, CDR2 YFSETQ. The CDR3 sequence is CASSLRTGNTEAFF. CDR3 DNA sequence: TGCGCCAGCAGCTTGCGCACAGGGAACACTGAAGCTTTCTTT.

The chain joins TRBV7-9 to TRBJ1-2; the match to TRBD1 covers 11 bases. Germline CDR1 and CDR2: SEHNR and FQNEAQ (reference sequence). V was clipped by 6 bases and J by 7 bases; unmatched bases: 7. This CDR3 has 14 amino acids. Written as DNA, the CDR3 is TGTGCCAGCAGTTCAGGACAGGGGGCCTTTGGCTACACCTTC. Translated: CASSSGQGAFGYTF. Based on the CDR3 plus reference TRBV7-9 and TRBJ1-2, the full variable domain is DTGVSQNPRHKITKRGQNVTFRCDPISEHNRLYWYRQTLGQGPEFLTYFQNEAQLEKSRLLSDRFSAERPKGSFSTLEIQRTEQGDSAMYLCASSSGQGAFGYTFGSGTRLTVV.

This chain uses TRBV7-9 with TRBJ2-1, with 7 bases matching TRBD2. The CDR3 is made up of 15 amino acids. The J segment lost 5 bases and the V segment lost 2 bases, leaving 6 bases of the junction unmatched. In germline, CDR1 is SEHNR, CDR2 FQNEAQ (reference sequence). CDR3 sequence reads: CASSLPSGENNEQFF. CDR3 in DNA: TGTGCCAGCAGCTTACCTAGCGGAGAAAACAATGAGCAGTTCTTC.

This clone was counted a few times. The rearrangement links TRBV7-3 to TRBJ2-7, with 9 bases aligning to TRBD1. The CDR3 spans 15 residues. V gave up 6 bases and J gave up 2 bases; unmatched junction bases: 8. Germline V gives CDR1 SGHTA, CDR2 FQGTGA. The CDR3 DNA sequence: TGTGCCAGCAGACGTAGGGGACAGGGAACCTACGAGCAGTACTTC. Residues: CASRRRGQGTYEQYF.

Remarks on this clone: A read error may account for a junction end that differs from germline. The chain uses TRBV7-9 and TRBJ1-2, with a possible D match to TRBD1 (6 bases). The CDR3 sequence is 12 residues long. Germline lookup yields CDR1 SEHNR and CDR2 FQNEAQ (reference sequence). The CDR3 DNA follows: TGTTCCAGCAGCCCTACTTTATGGGACAACACCTTC. It encodes CSSSPTLWDNTF.

The V gene is TRBV6-1, the J gene TRBJ2-7; 8 bases fit TRBD1. The V gene end was trimmed by 8 bases and the J gene end by 3 bases; junction bases not matched to a gene: 12. The germline gives CDR1 MNHNS, CDR2 SASEGT. The length of the CDR3 is 15 residues. CDR3 nucleotides: TGTGCCAGCTCCTCCCATCGGACAGGGAGCTACGAGCAGTACTTC. Protein: CASSSHRTGSYEQYF.

The chain employs TRBV28 and TRBJ1-3; 7 nucleotides match TRBD1. V was clipped by 5 bases and J by 0 bases; unmatched bases: 7. Germline CDR1 reads MDHEN; CDR2 reads SYDVKM. The CDR3 is 16 residues long. CDR3 loop: CASSRSSGGSGNTIYF. As DNA, the CDR3 is TGTGCCAGCAGTCGGAGTTCAGGGGGCTCTGGAAACACCATATATTTT.

The CDR3 is CASSGGGQAKNIQYF. Written as DNA, the CDR3 is TGTGCCAGCAGTGGCGGGGGGCAAGCCAAAAACATTCAGTACTTC. The chain combines TRBV28 with TRBJ2-4; 8 bases are a match to TRBD2. In germline, CDR1 is MDHEN, CDR2 SYDVKM. CDR3 length equals 15 residues. Trimming removed 5 bases from V and 0 bases from J; junction bases left unmatched: 3.

J is TRBJ1-4 and V is TRBV5-4, with D maybe TRBD1 (6 bases). With 4 bases removed from V and 9 bases from J, the gap between germline ends came to 19 bases. Per the germline V gene, CDR1 is SGHNT and CDR2 is YYREEE (reference sequence). CDR3 length equals 15 residues. The CDR3 loop is CASSPNAQGVQKLFF. The DNA for the CDR3 is TGTGCCAGCAGCCCCAACGCACAGGGAGTACAAAAACTGTTTTTT.

The chain has TRBV7-2 and TRBJ2-7; possibly TRBD2 for D (6 bases). Germline loops: CDR1 SGHTA, CDR2 FQGNSA. CDR3 length: 14 residues. V was shortened by 5 bases and J by 1 base, with 12 bases between the two germline ends. The CDR3 DNA is TGTGCCAGCAGCCCGCGGGACGATTCCTACGAGCAGTACTTC. Its protein product is CASSPRDDSYEQYF.

The chain links TRBV19 to TRBJ2-5; 7 bases are shared with TRBD1. The CDR3 loop spans 13 amino acids. J was trimmed by 1 base and V by 9 bases; bases with no gene match: 5. From germline, CDR1 is LNHDA and CDR2 SQIVND (reference sequence). The CDR3, as DNA: TGTGCCAGCAGACAGGGTAGCCAAGAGACCCAGTACTTC. As protein: CASRQGSQETQYF.

Only one count was recorded for this clone. The chain carries TRBV2 and TRBJ1-5; 7 nucleotides line up with TRBD1. Germline CDR1 and CDR2: SNHLY and FYNNEI. The CDR3 consists of 13 residues. The J segment lost 4 bases and the V segment lost 5 bases, leaving 2 bases of the junction unmatched. CDR3 sequence (DNA): TGTGCCAGCAGTCTACAGGGGAATCAGCCCCAGCATTTT. Amino acid sequence: CASSLQGNQPQHF.

The chain recombines TRBV7-2 with TRBJ2-3; 8 nucleotides match TRBD2. The CDR3 has 14 amino acids. The germline gives CDR1 SGHTA, CDR2 FQGNSA. V trimming: 5 bases; J trimming: 4 bases; junction bases outside the gene matches: 5. The CDR3 region is CASSPGGGADTQYF. CDR3 in DNA: TGTGCCAGCAGCCCGGGGGGGGGAGCAGATACGCAGTATTTT.

The chain couples TRBV6-1 to TRBJ2-1; D perhaps matches TRBD1 (5 bases). The CDR3 totals 12 residues. Germline V CDR1 and CDR2: MNHNS, SASEGT. V dropped 6 bases and J dropped 10 bases, with 13 bases sitting between them. The CDR3 DNA sequence: TGTGCCAGCAGAGCAGGGTTCGTGGAGCAGTTCTTC. Its translation: CASRAGFVEQFF.

The chain recombines TRBV28 with TRBJ2-7; the match to TRBD1 covers 9 bases. CDR3 size: 14 residues. From germline, CDR1 is MDHEN and CDR2 SYDVKM. V lost 6 bases to trimming and J lost 3 bases; unmatched junction nucleotides: 6. DNA of the CDR3: TGTGCCAGCAGACCCGGACAGGGGTTCTACGAGCAGTACTTC. Translation gives CASRPGQGFYEQYF.

This chain links TRBV9 with TRBJ2-7; D not resolved. The V end lost 0 bases, the J end lost 1 base, and 5 bases lay between the germline ends. Germline CDR1 and CDR2: SGDLS and YYNGEE. The CDR3 contains 13 residues. The CDR3 sequence is CASSVAGSYEQYF. The CDR3 coding sequence is TGTGCCAGCAGCGTAGCGGGTTCCTACGAGCAGTACTTC.

This clone was counted a few times. This chain connects TRBV28 to TRBJ1-2; no reliable D call. Germline CDR1 reads MDHEN; CDR2 reads SYDVKM. This CDR3 has 14 amino acids. V dropped 3 bases and J dropped 4 bases, with 12 bases sitting between them. The CDR3 coding sequence is TGTGCCAGCAGTTTTTGGACGGAGGCCTATGGCTACACCTTC. Translated, it gives CASSFWTEAYGYTF.

The chain combines TRBV6-6 with TRBJ2-6; TRBD1 is a possible D gene (6 bases). With 7 bases removed from V and 5 bases from J, the gap between germline ends came to 12 bases. The CDR3 has 14 amino acids. Germline V CDR1 and CDR2: MNHNY, SVGAGI (reference sequence). The CDR3 DNA reads as TGTGCCAGCACTGAACAGGGTCGGGCCAACGTCCTGACTTTC. This codes for CASTEQGRANVLTF.

V is TRBV7-9 and J is TRBJ2-1; TRBD1 is a possible D gene (6 bases). From germline, CDR1 is SEHNR and CDR2 FQNEAQ (reference sequence). The CDR3 loop spans 15 amino acids. Deletions cut 3 bases from V and 9 bases from J, with 18 bases between. The CDR3 DNA reads TGTGCCAGCAGCTTCGACAGGAAGGCCGTGCGTGAGCAGTTCTTC. This encodes CASSFDRKAVREQFF.

V usage is TRBV9 and J usage is TRBJ1-1; 8 positions match TRBD1. CDR1 and CDR2 (germline): SGDLS, YYNGEE. The CDR3 has 13 amino acids. V was pared by 0 bases and J by 8 bases, with 3 bases of the junction left unmatched. CDR3 residues: CASSVATGGEAFF. For the CDR3, the DNA is TGTGCCAGCAGCGTAGCTACAGGGGGGGAAGCTTTCTTT.